This TCR beta chain is drawn from a study of blood T cells in healthy people across ages. Whole-study findings and limits: Donors of long life had a larger count of naive CD4+ cells and greater diversity than aged donors. Possibly confounding the expanded clonotype changes was the fact that donor CMV status was unknown.

A note on this clonotype: What it recognizes is unknown.

CDR1 and CDR2 (germline): DFQATT, SNEGSKA (reference sequence). The CDR3 is made up of 16 amino acids. Trimming removed 1 base from V and 0 bases from J, with 15 bases in between. PCR was performed a second time for about 7 to 11 cycles using a sample-barcoded 5' primer and a J-beta primer mix. TCRdb passed the 5' RACE reads through MiXCR, listing each CDR3 protein once. The sample includes 1.5 million to 2 million distinct CDR3 sequences, 49% of them seen just once. The V gene is TRBV20-1, the J gene TRBJ1-2; D is uncertain. Sequencing used blood. The TCR originated in a woman aged 40 to 50 in good health. The CDR3 loop is CSARVDGDYSNYGYTF. The DNA of the CDR3 is TGCAGTGCTAGAGTTGATGGGGATTACTCTAACTATGGCTACACCTTC.